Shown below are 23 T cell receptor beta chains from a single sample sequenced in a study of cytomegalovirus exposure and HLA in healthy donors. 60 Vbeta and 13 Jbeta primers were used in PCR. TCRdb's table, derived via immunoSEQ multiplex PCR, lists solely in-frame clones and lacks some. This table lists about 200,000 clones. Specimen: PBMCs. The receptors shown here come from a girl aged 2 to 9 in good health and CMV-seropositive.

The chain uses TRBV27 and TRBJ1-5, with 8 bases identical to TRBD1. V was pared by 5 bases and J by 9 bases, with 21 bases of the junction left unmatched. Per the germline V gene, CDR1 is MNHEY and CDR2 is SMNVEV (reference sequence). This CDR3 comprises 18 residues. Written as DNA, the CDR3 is TGTGCCAGCAGTAGACAGGGGTTTCAATCAACGCACCCCCGGCCCCAGCATTTT. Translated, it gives CASSRQGFQSTHPRPQHF.

The CDR3 here is CASSLAGGELFF. In nucleotides, the CDR3 is TGTGCCAGCAGCTTGGCCGGCGGGGAGCTGTTTTTT. The chain is built from TRBV5-6 and TRBJ2-2, with D hard to call. Germline CDR1 is SGHDT and CDR2 is YYEEEE. Trimming removed 0 bases from V and 7 bases from J, with 4 bases in between. This CDR3 has 12 amino acids.

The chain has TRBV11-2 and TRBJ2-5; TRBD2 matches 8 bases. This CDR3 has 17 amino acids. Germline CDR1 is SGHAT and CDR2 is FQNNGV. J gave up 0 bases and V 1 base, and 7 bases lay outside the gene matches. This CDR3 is CASSLGELAVYQETQYF. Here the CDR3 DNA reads TGTGCCAGCAGCTTAGGGGAACTAGCGGTGTACCAAGAGACCCAGTACTTC.

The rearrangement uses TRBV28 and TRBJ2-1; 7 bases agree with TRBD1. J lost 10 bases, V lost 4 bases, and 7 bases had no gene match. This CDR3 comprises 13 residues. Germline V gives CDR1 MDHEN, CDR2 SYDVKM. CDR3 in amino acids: CASSSRGRGEQFF. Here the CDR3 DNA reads TGTGCCAGCAGTTCCAGGGGGAGAGGGGAGCAGTTCTTC. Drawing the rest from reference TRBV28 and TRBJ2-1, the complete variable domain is DVKVTQSSRYLVKRTGEKVFLECVQDMDHENMFWYRQDPGLGLRLIYFSYDVKMKEKGDIPEGYSVSREKKERFSLILESASTNQTSMYLCASSSRGRGEQFFGPGTRLTVL.

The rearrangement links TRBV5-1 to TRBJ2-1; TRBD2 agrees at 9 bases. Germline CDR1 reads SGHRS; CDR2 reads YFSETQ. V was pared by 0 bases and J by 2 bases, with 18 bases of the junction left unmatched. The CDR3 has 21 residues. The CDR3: CASSLEFGYSGSGNTYNEQFF. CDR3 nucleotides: TGCGCCAGCAGCTTGGAGTTCGGATATAGCGGGAGCGGGAATACCTACAATGAGCAGTTCTTC.

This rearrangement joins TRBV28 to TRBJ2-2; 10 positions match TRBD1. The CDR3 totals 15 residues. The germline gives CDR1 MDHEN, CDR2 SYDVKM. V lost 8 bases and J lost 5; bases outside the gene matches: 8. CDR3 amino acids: CASLGDRGFTGELFF. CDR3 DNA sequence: TGTGCCAGCCTGGGGGACAGGGGCTTTACCGGGGAGCTGTTTTTT.

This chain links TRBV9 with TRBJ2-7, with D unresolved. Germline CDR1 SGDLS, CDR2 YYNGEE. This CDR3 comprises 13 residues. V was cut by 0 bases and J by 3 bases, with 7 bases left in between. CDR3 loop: CASSVALDYEQYF. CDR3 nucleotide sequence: TGTGCCAGCAGCGTAGCTCTAGACTACGAGCAGTACTTC.

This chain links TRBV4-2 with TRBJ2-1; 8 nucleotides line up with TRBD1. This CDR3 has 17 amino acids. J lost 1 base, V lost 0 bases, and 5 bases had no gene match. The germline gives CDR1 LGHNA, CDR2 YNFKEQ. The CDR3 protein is CASSQDGTGSSYNEQFF. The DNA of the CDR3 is TGTGCCAGCAGCCAAGATGGGACAGGCAGTTCCTACAATGAGCAGTTCTTC.

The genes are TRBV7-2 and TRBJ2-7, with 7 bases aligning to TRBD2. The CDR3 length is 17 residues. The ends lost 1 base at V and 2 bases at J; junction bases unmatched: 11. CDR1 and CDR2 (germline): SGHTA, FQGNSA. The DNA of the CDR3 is TGTGCCAGCAGCTTAGAGGGTGGGGCGGGGGTTCCCTACGAGCAGTACTTC. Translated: CASSLEGGAGVPYEQYF.

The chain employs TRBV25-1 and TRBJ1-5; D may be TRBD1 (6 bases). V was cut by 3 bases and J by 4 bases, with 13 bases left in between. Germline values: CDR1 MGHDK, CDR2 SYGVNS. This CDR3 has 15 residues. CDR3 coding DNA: TGTGCCAGCAGTGACTCCAGGGGCTATAATCAGCCCCAGCATTTT. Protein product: CASSDSRGYNQPQHF.

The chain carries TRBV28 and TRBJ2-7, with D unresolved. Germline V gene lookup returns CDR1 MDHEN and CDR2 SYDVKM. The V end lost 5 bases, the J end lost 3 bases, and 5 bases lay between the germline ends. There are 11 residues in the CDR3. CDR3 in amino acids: CASSQVYEQYF. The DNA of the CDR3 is TGTGCCAGCAGTCAGGTCTACGAGCAGTACTTC.

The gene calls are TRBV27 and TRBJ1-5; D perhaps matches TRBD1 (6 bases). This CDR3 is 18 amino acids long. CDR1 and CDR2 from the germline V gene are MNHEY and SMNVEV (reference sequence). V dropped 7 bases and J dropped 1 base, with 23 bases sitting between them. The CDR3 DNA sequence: TGTGCCAGCAAGGGCTCTCGGGGGGCAGTGGGAAGCAATCAGCCCCAGCATTTT. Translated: CASKGSRGAVGSNQPQHF.

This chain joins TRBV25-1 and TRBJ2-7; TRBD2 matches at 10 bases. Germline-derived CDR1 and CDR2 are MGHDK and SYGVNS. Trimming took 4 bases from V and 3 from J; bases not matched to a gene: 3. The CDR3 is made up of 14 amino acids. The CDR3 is CASSVPSGSYEQYF. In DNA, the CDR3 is TGTGCCAGCAGTGTTCCTAGCGGGAGCTACGAGCAGTACTTC.

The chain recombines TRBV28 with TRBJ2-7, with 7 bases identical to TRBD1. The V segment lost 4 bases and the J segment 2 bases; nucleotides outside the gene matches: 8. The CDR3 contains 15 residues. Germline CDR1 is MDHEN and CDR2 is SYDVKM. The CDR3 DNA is TGTGCCAGCAGTTCCGGGACAGCGGACGCCTACGAGCAGTACTTC. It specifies CASSSGTADAYEQYF.

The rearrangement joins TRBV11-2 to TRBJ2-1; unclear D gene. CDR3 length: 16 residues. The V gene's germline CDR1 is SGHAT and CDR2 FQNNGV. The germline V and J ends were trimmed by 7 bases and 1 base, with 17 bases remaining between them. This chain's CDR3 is CASTSPLAPSYNEQFF. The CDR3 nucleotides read TGTGCCAGCACCTCCCCATTAGCTCCATCCTACAATGAGCAGTTCTTC. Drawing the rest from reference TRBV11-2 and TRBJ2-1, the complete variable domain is EAGVAQSPRYKIIEKRQSVAFWCNPISGHATLYWYQQILGQGPKLLIQFQNNGVVDDSQLPKDRFSAERLKGVDSTLKIQPAKLEDSAVYLCASTSPLAPSYNEQFFGPGTRLTVL.

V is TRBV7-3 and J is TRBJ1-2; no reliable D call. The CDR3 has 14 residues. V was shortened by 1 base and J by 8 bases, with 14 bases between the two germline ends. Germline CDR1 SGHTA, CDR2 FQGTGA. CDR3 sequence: CASSLNSEGWGYTF. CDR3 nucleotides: TGTGCCAGCAGCTTAAATAGTGAGGGTTGGGGCTACACCTTC.

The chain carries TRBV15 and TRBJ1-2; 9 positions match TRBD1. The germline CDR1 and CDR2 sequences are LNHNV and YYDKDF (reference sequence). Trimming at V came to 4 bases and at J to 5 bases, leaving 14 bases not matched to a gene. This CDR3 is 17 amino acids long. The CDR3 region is CATSTVTGGAGAYGYTF. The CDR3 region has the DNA TGTGCCACCAGCACCGTCACAGGGGGCGCGGGGGCATATGGCTACACCTTC.

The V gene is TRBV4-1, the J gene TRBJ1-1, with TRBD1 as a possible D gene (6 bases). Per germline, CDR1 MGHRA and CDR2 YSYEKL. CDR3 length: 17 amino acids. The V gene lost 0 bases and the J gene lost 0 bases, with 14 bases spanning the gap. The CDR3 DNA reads TGCGCCAGCAGCCAAGATCGGACAGTTTTCATGAACACTGAAGCTTTCTTT. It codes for CASSQDRTVFMNTEAFF.

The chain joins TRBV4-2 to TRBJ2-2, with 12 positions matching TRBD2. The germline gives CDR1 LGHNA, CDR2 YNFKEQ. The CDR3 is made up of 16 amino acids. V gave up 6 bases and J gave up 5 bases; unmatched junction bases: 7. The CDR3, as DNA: TGTGCCAGCAGTCAGACCGGGACTAGCGGGACCGGGGAGCTGTTTTTT. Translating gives CASSQTGTSGTGELFF.

The CDR3 sequence: CASSPEERVPYEQYF. CDR3 nucleotides: TGTGCCAGCAGCCCCGAGGAGAGGGTACCCTACGAGCAGTACTTC. The rearrangement joins TRBV25-1 to TRBJ2-7; tentatively, D is TRBD2 (5 bases). The V end was cut by 6 bases, the J end by 2 bases, with 17 bases between. The CDR3 extends over 15 amino acids. Germline CDR1 MGHDK, CDR2 SYGVNS.

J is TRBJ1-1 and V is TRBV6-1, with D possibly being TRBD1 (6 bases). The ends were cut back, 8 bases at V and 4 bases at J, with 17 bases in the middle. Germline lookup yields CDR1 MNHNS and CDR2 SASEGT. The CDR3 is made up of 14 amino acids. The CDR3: CASESYRVGTEAFF. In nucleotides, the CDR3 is TGTGCCAGCGAAAGCTACAGGGTGGGCACTGAAGCTTTCTTT.

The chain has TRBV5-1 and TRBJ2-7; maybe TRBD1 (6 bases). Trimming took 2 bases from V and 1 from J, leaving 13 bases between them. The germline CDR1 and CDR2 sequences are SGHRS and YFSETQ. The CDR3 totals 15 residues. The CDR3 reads CASSFQQGTSYEQYF. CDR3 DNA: TGCGCCAGCAGCTTTCAACAGGGCACGTCCTACGAGCAGTACTTC.

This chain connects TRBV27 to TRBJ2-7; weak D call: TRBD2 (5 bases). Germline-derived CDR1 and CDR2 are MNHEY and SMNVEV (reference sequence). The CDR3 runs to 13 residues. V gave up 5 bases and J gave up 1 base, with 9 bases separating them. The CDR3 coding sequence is TGTGCCAGCAGTCCCAGCGGATCCTACGAGCAGTACTTC. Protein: CASSPSGSYEQYF.